Below, 29 T cell receptor beta chains from the same sample are listed, as sequenced in a study of OX40 agonist ivuxolimab in advanced cancers. Generated by immunoSEQ multiplex PCR, the TCRdb table keeps only in-frame clones and is missing some. The sample carries tens of thousands of clones, over 75% recorded once. Specimen: CD4+ or CD8+ T cells sorted from blood, collected in a trial of the OX40 agonist ivuxolimab. These receptor sequences come from an adult with an advanced solid tumor such as melanoma, head and neck, liver or kidney cancer.

V is TRBV6-5 and J is TRBJ1-5, with a tentative D call TRBD1 (5 bases). CDR1 is MNHEY, CDR2 SVGAGI, per germline. V was cut by 6 bases and J by 0 bases, with 12 bases left in between. CDR3 length: 15 amino acids. In DNA form, the CDR3 reads TGTGCCAGCAGGCGGGACTTCAATAGCAATCAGCCCCAGCATTTT. Amino acids: CASRRDFNSNQPQHF.

CDR3 sequence reads: CASSLTGGGYTF. The DNA of the CDR3 is TGTGCCAGCAGTCTAACAGGGGGCGGCTACACCTTC. The V gene is TRBV27, the J gene TRBJ1-2; 9 positions agree with TRBD1. CDR3 length equals 12 residues. Looked up from germline, CDR1 is MNHEY and CDR2 is SMNVEV (reference sequence). The junction had 3 bases not matched to a gene; V was cut back by 5 bases and J by 8 bases.

This clone showed up just once. The chain recombines TRBV5-8 with TRBJ2-7; 7 nucleotides match TRBD2. The CDR3 loop spans 15 amino acids. The V gene's germline CDR1 is SGHTS and CDR2 YDEGEE. The J segment lost 4 bases and the V segment lost 7 bases, leaving 14 bases of the junction unmatched. CDR3: CASAPRGGQLYEQYF. The CDR3 coding sequence is TGTGCCAGCGCTCCTCGCGGGGGTCAACTTTACGAGCAGTACTTC.

Here the CDR3 reads CAWSVWGPGTGETQYF. The CDR3 bases are TGTGCCTGGAGTGTATGGGGTCCAGGGACTGGAGAGACCCAGTACTTC. The chain employs TRBV30 and TRBJ2-5, with a weak D call TRBD2 (6 bases). Germline V gene sequence: CDR1 GTSNPN, CDR2 SVGIG (reference sequence). This CDR3 region has 16 residues. Trimming cost V 0 bases and J 4 bases, with 18 bases left between them.

V usage is TRBV6-1 and J usage is TRBJ2-3; possibly TRBD2 for D (6 bases). Per germline, CDR1 MNHNS and CDR2 SASEGT. The V gene lost 5 bases and the J gene lost 0 bases, with 12 bases spanning the gap. The CDR3 contains 15 residues. The CDR3 DNA follows: TGTGCCAGCAGTTTTAGCGGAACAAGCACAGATACGCAGTATTTT. Translating gives CASSFSGTSTDTQYF.

The chain combines TRBV5-4 with TRBJ1-4; D is possibly TRBD1 (6 bases). The CDR3 has 13 amino acids. From germline, CDR1 is SGHNT and CDR2 YYREEE (reference sequence). Trimming shortened V by 4 bases and J by 5 bases, and 9 bases separated the two germline ends. CDR3 sequence: CASSADRNEKLFF. The CDR3 DNA is TGTGCCAGCAGCGCAGACAGGAATGAAAAACTGTTTTTT.

This clone showed up just once. The chain links TRBV5-1 to TRBJ1-5; D unclear. The CDR3 runs 14 residues. Germline CDR1 is SGHRS and CDR2 is YFSETQ. V shed 0 bases and J shed 5 bases, with 9 bases lying between them. The chain's CDR3 is CASSLGPRDQPQHF. DNA of the CDR3: TGCGCCAGCAGCTTGGGCCCACGGGATCAGCCCCAGCATTTT.

The table lists this clone with a count of one. This chain joins TRBV19 and TRBJ2-2, with unresolved D. V shed 3 bases and J shed 1 base, with 6 bases lying between them. This CDR3 comprises 14 residues. Looked up from germline, CDR1 is LNHDA and CDR2 is SQIVND (reference sequence). The CDR3 region has the DNA TGTGCCAGTAGTATGCTTCAGAACACCGGGGAGCTGTTTTTT. The encoded protein is CASSMLQNTGELFF.

V usage is TRBV7-6 and J usage is TRBJ2-2, with 7 nucleotides matching TRBD1. Per the germline V gene, CDR1 is SGHVS and CDR2 is FNYEAQ. The CDR3 is 15 residues long. The junction had 4 bases not matched to a gene; V was cut back by 4 bases and J by 2 bases. CDR3 DNA sequence: TGTGCCAGCAGCTCGACAGGGCCCAACACCGGGGAGCTGTTTTTT. Amino acids: CASSSTGPNTGELFF. Full variable domain (remainder filled in from reference TRBV7-6 and TRBJ2-2): GAGVSQSPRYKVTKRGQDVALRCDPISGHVSLYWYRQALGQGPEFLTYFNYEAQQDKSGLPNDRFSAERPEGSISTLTIQRTEQRDSAMYRCASSSTGPNTGELFFGEGSRLTVL.

V and J are TRBV7-2 and TRBJ1-3; a weak D match, TRBD1 (5 bases). In germline, CDR1 is SGHTA, CDR2 FQGNSA. The CDR3 has 15 residues. The V gene lost 5 bases and the J gene lost 4 bases, with 15 bases spanning the gap. For the CDR3, the DNA is TGTGCCAGCAGCCCGCAACGTGGGGGAGGAAACACCATATATTTT. Translated: CASSPQRGGGNTIYF. The full variable domain, in which reference TRBV7-2 and TRBJ1-3 provide the parts outside the CDR3, is GAGVSQSPSNKVTEKGKDVELRCDPISGHTALYWYRQSLGQGLEFLIYFQGNSAPDKSGLPSDRFSAERTGGSVSTLTIQRTQQEDSAVYLCASSPQRGGGNTIYFGEGSWLTVV.

The chain joins TRBV7-2 to TRBJ2-1; weak D call: TRBD2 (5 bases). Germline V gene data show CDR1 as SGHTA and CDR2 as FQGNSA. V shed 6 bases and J shed 8 bases, with 20 bases lying between them. This CDR3 contains 15 residues. CDR3 region: CASSSRTGVGYEQFF. The DNA of the CDR3 is TGTGCCAGCAGTTCCAGGACCGGGGTCGGCTATGAGCAGTTCTTC.

The chain recombines TRBV30 with TRBJ1-5; 9 bases fit TRBD1. V trimming: 2 bases; J trimming: 7 bases; junction bases outside the gene matches: 9. The CDR3 is 15 amino acids. The germline V gene has CDR1 GTSNPN and CDR2 SVGIG (reference sequence). DNA for the CDR3: TGTGCCTGGAGTATCGACAGGGGGTGGAGGCAGCCCCAGCATTTT. This gives the protein CAWSIDRGWRQPQHF.

This chain uses TRBV11-2 with TRBJ2-7; 11 bases are shared with TRBD2. V lost 3 bases and J lost 7; bases outside the gene matches: 8. The germline gives CDR1 SGHAT, CDR2 FQNNGV. This CDR3 has 15 residues. The CDR3 DNA sequence: TGTGCCAGCAGCTTTGATGTAGCGGGGGGGCGAGAGCAGTACTTC. This translates into CASSFDVAGGREQYF.

The chain links TRBV7-8 to TRBJ2-6; D not resolved. The CDR3 is made up of 16 amino acids. V was clipped by 0 bases and J by 3 bases, with 9 bases between them. From germline, CDR1 is SGHVS and CDR2 FQNEAQ. The CDR3 DNA is TGTGCCAGCAGCTTAGCGATAACAGTTGGGGCCAACGTCCTGACTTTC. It translates to CASSLAITVGANVLTF.

This chain links TRBV7-9 with TRBJ2-1; D is perhaps TRBD2 (6 bases). This CDR3 has 17 residues. From germline, CDR1 is SEHNR and CDR2 FQNEAQ (reference sequence). The V and J ends lost 6 bases and 8 bases respectively, with 26 bases between them. CDR3 DNA sequence: TGTGCCAGCAGACCAAGGGGTAGCGGCCTTAGCACGGATGAGCAGTTCTTC. This gives the protein CASRPRGSGLSTDEQFF.

The chain has TRBV2 and TRBJ2-1, with a possible D match to TRBD2 (6 bases). CDR1 is SNHLY and CDR2 is FYNNEI in the germline V gene. The CDR3 contains 16 residues. Trimming took 2 bases from V and 4 from J, leaving 15 bases between them. CDR3 residues: CASSENPVGLYNEQFF. CDR3 DNA: TGTGCCAGCAGTGAAAACCCCGTGGGACTGTACAATGAGCAGTTCTTC. Combining the CDR3 with reference TRBV2 and TRBJ2-1 gives the whole variable domain EPEVTQTPSHQVTQMGQEVILRCVPISNHLYFYWYRQILGQKVEFLVSFYNNEISEKSEIFDDQFSVERPDGSNFTLKIRSTKLEDSAMYFCASSENPVGLYNEQFFGPGTRLTVL.

V usage is TRBV2 and J usage is TRBJ2-1, with D uncertain. This CDR3 is 15 amino acids long. Deletions cut 5 bases from V and 4 bases from J, with 15 bases between. Germline CDR1 reads SNHLY; CDR2 reads FYNNEI. For the CDR3, the DNA is TGTGCCAGCAGTCCCGTGGCAGATCGGTACAATGAGCAGTTCTTC. It encodes CASSPVADRYNEQFF.

The rearrangement joins TRBV2 to TRBJ2-5; D may be TRBD1 or TRBD2 (5 bases each). Between the trimmed V and J ends, which lost 7 bases and 4 bases, there was a span of 16 bases. CDR3 size: 14 residues. Germline CDR1 SNHLY, CDR2 FYNNEI. CDR3 nucleotide sequence: TGTGCCAGCACCCGGTCGGGGCCGAGAGAGACCCAGTACTTC. Protein sequence: CASTRSGPRETQYF. Combining the CDR3 with reference TRBV2 and TRBJ2-5 gives the whole variable domain EPEVTQTPSHQVTQMGQEVILRCVPISNHLYFYWYRQILGQKVEFLVSFYNNEISEKSEIFDDQFSVERPDGSNFTLKIRSTKLEDSAMYFCASTRSGPRETQYFGPGTRLLVL.

The chain employs TRBV9 and TRBJ2-1, with 12 bases lining up with TRBD2. The CDR3 consists of 16 residues. Looked up from germline, CDR1 is SGDLS and CDR2 is YYNGEE. V lost 4 bases, J lost 4 bases, and 6 bases stayed unmatched. CDR3 in DNA: TGTGCCAGCAGCCCCGGACTAGCGGGGTCGTACAATGAGCAGTTCTTC. Its translation is CASSPGLAGSYNEQFF.

This clone was seen once. The chain carries TRBV7-8 and TRBJ1-2; 7 nucleotides align to TRBD1. V shed 5 bases, J shed 4 bases, and the junction held 4 bases outside the gene matches. Germline lookup yields CDR1 SGHVS and CDR2 FQNEAQ. The CDR3 is 13 amino acids. The CDR3 spells CASSLNRGYGYTF. The CDR3 bases are TGTGCCAGCAGCCTGAACAGGGGCTATGGCTACACCTTC. Supplemented by reference TRBV7-8 and TRBJ1-2, the full variable domain reads GAGVSQSPRYKVAKRGQDVALRCDPISGHVSLFWYQQALGQGPEFLTYFQNEAQLDKSGLPSDRFFAERPEGSVSTLKIQRTQQEDSAVYLCASSLNRGYGYTFGSGTRLTVV.

J is TRBJ1-4 and V is TRBV30, with a possible D match to TRBD1 (5 bases). Trimming took off 0 bases at V and 8 bases at J, with 13 bases between the two ends. Germline CDR1 GTSNPN, CDR2 SVGIG (reference sequence). This CDR3 has 14 residues. CDR3 coding DNA: TGTGCCTGGAGTGTAAAGGGGACGGGGGAAAAACTGTTTTTT. Protein sequence: CAWSVKGTGEKLFF.

The CDR3 protein is CASRADRLPYEQYF. The CDR3 bases are TGTGCCAGCAGGGCGGACAGGCTCCCCTACGAGCAGTACTTC. The chain combines TRBV27 with TRBJ2-7, with TRBD1 matching 7 bases. The V segment lost 6 bases and the J segment 2 bases; nucleotides outside the gene matches: 7. This CDR3 spans 14 amino acids. Germline CDR1 reads MNHEY; CDR2 reads SMNVEV (reference sequence).

CDR3 DNA sequence: TGCAGCGTTGCGGGGTTGGGCACTGAAGCTTTCTTT. It translates to CSVAGLGTEAFF. This chain uses TRBV29-1 with TRBJ1-1, with D hard to call. V was clipped by 4 bases and J by 4 bases, with 10 bases between them. This CDR3 is 12 amino acids long. The V gene's germline CDR1 is SQVTM and CDR2 ANQGSEA.

The rearrangement joins TRBV5-1 to TRBJ2-6, with D unresolved. Trimming shortened V by 2 bases and J by 0 bases, and 6 bases separated the two germline ends. The CDR3 consists of 15 residues. Germline V gene sequence: CDR1 SGHRS, CDR2 YFSETQ. In DNA, the CDR3 is TGCGCCAGCAGCTTTCGCCTCTCTGGGGCCAACGTCCTGACTTTC. This codes for CASSFRLSGANVLTF.

The rearrangement links TRBV7-2 to TRBJ1-2, with D possibly matching TRBD1 (6 bases). Between the trimmed V and J ends, which lost 1 base and 2 bases, there was a span of 11 bases. Germline V lookup: CDR1 SGHTA, CDR2 FQGNSA. This CDR3 has 15 amino acids. CDR3 loop: CASSLVQGRNYGYTF. CDR3 DNA sequence: TGTGCCAGCAGCTTAGTGCAGGGGAGGAACTATGGCTACACCTTC.

The chain recombines TRBV6-1 with TRBJ2-2, with D maybe TRBD2 (6 bases). V was pared by 5 bases and J by 8 bases, with 9 bases between. The CDR3 sequence is 12 residues long. The germline V gene encodes CDR1 MNHNS and CDR2 SASEGT. The CDR3, as DNA: TGTGCCAGCAGTTATGGGACTGGGGAGCTGTTTTTT. Translated: CASSYGTGELFF.

The chain combines TRBV10-2 with TRBJ2-1, with TRBD2 matching 8 bases. V was pared by 8 bases and J by 6 bases, with 12 bases of the junction left unmatched. CDR3 length equals 15 residues. Germline CDR1 reads WSHSY; CDR2 reads SAAADI. CDR3 DNA: TGCGCCAGCCGAGCCGGGACTAGGTTTAGCAATGAGCAGTTCTTC. Translating it yields CASRAGTRFSNEQFF.

The J gene is TRBJ2-7, the V gene TRBV20-1; tentatively, D is TRBD1 (5 bases). Germline CDR1 and CDR2: DFQATT and SNEGSKA (reference sequence). The V and J ends lost 6 bases and 4 bases respectively, with 10 bases between them. CDR3 length: 11 amino acids. The CDR3: CSARRGYEQYF. The CDR3 DNA sequence: TGCAGTGCCAGAAGGGGTTACGAGCAGTACTTC.

This chain joins TRBV6-5 and TRBJ2-7; 7 bases map to TRBD1. Germline CDR1 is MNHEY and CDR2 is SVGAGI. There are 15 residues in the CDR3. With 0 bases clipped from V and 2 bases from J, the junction kept 4 bases outside the gene matches. The DNA for the CDR3 is TGTGCCAGCAGTTACTCGAGAAGGGGGCCCTACGAGCAGTACTTC. Its translation is CASSYSRRGPYEQYF.